The present TCR beta chain was sequenced within a study of response to subunit inactivated influenza vaccine. From the RT-PCR reads, TCRdb called clonotypes with MiXCR, one entry per CDR3 protein. This table holds 500,000 to 700,000 distinct CDR3 sequences, roughly 23% found once. Looked up from germline, CDR1 is LGHDT and CDR2 is YNNKEL (reference sequence). The CDR3 loop spans 16 amino acids. V shed 5 bases, J shed 5 bases, and the junction held 9 bases outside the gene matches. This clonotype was picked up one time. Separately, the same data were catalogued under a study of T cells expressing NK-cell markers. That study reports: Template switching by 5'RACE with UMIs generated the TCR beta cDNA. The TCR beta repertoires were obtained from sorted CD3+CD56+NKG2C+, CD3+CD56+NKG2C- and CD3+CD56-NKG2C+ T cells. These clonotypes, the leaders elsewhere, also led the CD3+CD56-NKG2C+ fraction in a handful of donors.

This sequence originates from a middle-aged man who received an inactivated influenza vaccine. Sequences were derived from CD4+ T cells sorted from PBMCs, sampled 11 to 12 days after vaccination. This rearrangement joins TRBV3-1 to TRBJ2-1, with 10 bases that match TRBD2. CDR3 region: CASSWGERGGNNEQFF. The CDR3 DNA sequence: TGTGCCAGCAGCTGGGGGGAGCGGGGGGGCAACAATGAGCAGTTCTTC.